Sequencing of this TCR beta chain was carried out in a study of blood T cell repertoires in COVID-19. Study in general: Sources were T cells, B-cell-depleted T cells, or PBMCs; the material itself was cDNA or gDNA.

V gave up 6 bases and J gave up 2 bases; unmatched junction bases: 17. The CDR3 loop spans 19 amino acids. CDR1 is SNHLY, CDR2 FYNNEI, per germline. This clone is a singleton in its sample. Original processing methods: From reference gene primer amplification, estimates of nucleated cell counts were derived. Method: immunoSEQ multiplex PCR; TCRdb's copy keeps in-frame clones and lacks some. From that table come the V and J calls and clone size; the DNA was used to work out D and trimming. The data show 30,000 to 40,000 clones, approximately 90% seen once. This TCR derives from a human donor in a cohort sampled during active COVID-19. The sequenced sample was peripheral blood. The chain recombines TRBV2 with TRBJ2-5; 11 nucleotides match TRBD2. CDR3: CASRKTWLAGGGTQETQYF. CDR3 sequence (DNA): TGTGCCAGCAGAAAAACGTGGTTAGCGGGAGGGGGGACACAAGAGACCCAGTACTTC.